This T cell receptor beta chain was sequenced during a study of T cell repertoires and HLA-DP antigens (dated by TCRdb to about 2018). Looking at the study overall: Using HeLa cells transduced to present allogeneic HLA-DP, the study set up an in vitro model of CD4+ T cell alloreactivity. Compared with self, one alloantigen differed at one amino acid in the peptide-binding groove and the other differed at fewer than 11, modelling structurally similar versus dissimilar alloantigens. Of the three donors, two were male and one was female, and their ages ranged from the 18-to-29 age band up to the 60-to-69 age band. An average DNA input of around 220 ng was used for sorted CD137+CD4+ samples, compared with roughly 1,100 ng for pre-culture CD4+ samples. Overall study results and their limits: Clonality of sorted CD137+ cells was similar against both alloantigens (roughly 0.4) and much higher than in pre-culture samples (approximately 0.039). The naive and memory CD4+ repertoires were not analysed as separate populations. Limitations were identified as the inclusion of only a few donors, the use of a non-physiological HeLa antigen-presenting system, and the use of total CD4+ responder cells. Clones undetected before culture had an average cumulative frequency of 36.3% against one allele and approximately 51% against the other.

As to this clone: What antigen it recognizes has not been identified. Base qualities were left out, and no much larger clone turns up one base away.

TCRB CDR3 regions were amplified with the immunoSEQ multiplex PCR using forward primers for 54 TRBV segments and reverse primers for 13 TRBJ segments. Pre-culture CD4+ samples were sequenced at deep resolution, targeting hundreds of thousands of T cell genomes. Sequencing of amplicons was performed on an Illumina HiSeq System, and 87 bp reads covering the CDR3 were generated. Per the authors' processing: Reads were corrected for PCR and sequencing errors, and CDR3 regions were defined by alignment to IMGT reference sequences. Template and unique rearrangement counts were estimated using synthetic template pools. Clonality was computed as 1 minus Pielou's evenness. The Daley-Smith estimator was used to estimate richness. Morisita's index was used to measure repertoire overlap. Clones present in cultured samples but not detected in the pre-culture repertoire of the same donor were defined as low-abundance clones. TCRdb provides this immuneACCESS table in a form limited to in-frame rearrangements. Some clones are lacking; in checked studies, under half of them reflect an unresolved V gene, and why the rest are absent is not known. Clonal size and the V and J genes are those of that table, whereas D and trimming came from the DNA. The sample table holds around 110,000 clones, of which around 93% were seen once. 0.25% to 0.3% of the sample rests with the top ten.

There are 14 amino acids in the CDR3, from cysteine to phenylalanine inclusive. Left in the record is the CDR3 DNA by itself, 42 bases read in frame from the first base. Reading the germline V gene gives CDR1 SQVTM and CDR2 ANQGSEA. Trimming costs V 0 bases and J 0 bases, and their ends lie 7 bases apart. Magnetic bead negative selection was used to isolate untouched CD4+ T cells from Ficoll-separated PBMC, with purity averaging approximately 98%. Magnetic beads were used to isolate untouched CD4+ T cells from Ficoll-separated PBMC, giving roughly 98% purity with negligible CD8+ contamination. Peripheral blood mononuclear cells came from the buffy coats of a few healthy blood donors. Each of the three donors was CMV seronegative. The DNeasy Blood & Tissue Kit was used to extract genomic DNA. For each subject, genomic DNA from sorted CD137+CD4+ cells and from pre-culture CD4+ baseline samples underwent TCRB sequencing.

Sequenced sample: CD4+ T cells from PBMCs. The origin of this receptor is a woman under 30 in good health and CMV-seronegative. The rearrangement joined TRBV29-1 to TRBJ2-3; the D gene assignment is ambiguous. The DNA is as follows: TGCAGCGTTGAAGAGTATACTAGCACAGATACGCAGTATTTT. Its protein is CSVEEYTSTDTQYF.